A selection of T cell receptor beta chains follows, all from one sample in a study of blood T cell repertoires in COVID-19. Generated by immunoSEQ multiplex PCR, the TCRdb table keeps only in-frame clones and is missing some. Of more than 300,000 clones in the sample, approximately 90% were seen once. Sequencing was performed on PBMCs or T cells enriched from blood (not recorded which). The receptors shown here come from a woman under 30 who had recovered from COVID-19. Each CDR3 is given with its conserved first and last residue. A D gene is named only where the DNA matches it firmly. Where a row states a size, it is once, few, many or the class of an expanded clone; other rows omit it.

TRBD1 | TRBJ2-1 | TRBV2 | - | TGTGCCAGCATTCCTATGGATGAGGGGGCGGGTTACAATGAGCAGTTCTTC | CASIPMDEGAGYNEQFF
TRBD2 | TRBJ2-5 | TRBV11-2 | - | TGTGCCAGCAGCTTAGGGGGGACTAGCGGGGGCCCCCAAGAGACCCAGTACTTC | CASSLGGTSGGPQETQYF
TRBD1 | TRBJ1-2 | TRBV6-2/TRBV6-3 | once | TGTGCCAGCAGTTTGACAGGGGTTAATGGCTACACCTTC | CASSLTGVNGYTF
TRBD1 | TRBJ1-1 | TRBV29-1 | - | TGCAGCGCGGGACAGACGAACACTGAAGCTTTCTTT | CSAGQTNTEAFF
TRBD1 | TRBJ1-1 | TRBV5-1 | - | TGCGCCAGCAGCTTGGTGGGCCAGGGGGGTGTGACTGAAGCTTTCTTT | CASSLVGQGGVTEAFF
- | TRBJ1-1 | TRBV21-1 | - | TGTGCCAGCAGCAAAAAAAGAGGGACAGCGATGAACACTGAAGCTTTCTTT | CASSKKRGTAMNTEAFF
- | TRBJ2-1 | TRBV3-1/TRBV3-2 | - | TGTGCCAGCAGCCAAGAAACAGGGGGGGGGCTTGATGAGCAGTTCTTC | CASSQETGGGLDEQFF
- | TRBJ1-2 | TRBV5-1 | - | TGCGCCAGCAGCCCGGGGGGGGCTAACTATGGCTACACCTTC | CASSPGGANYGYTF
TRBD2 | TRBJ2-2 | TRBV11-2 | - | TGTGCCAGCAGCTTAGAGATTAGCGGGGGGGCCGGGGAGCTGTTTTTT | CASSLEISGGAGELFF
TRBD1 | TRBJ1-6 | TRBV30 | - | TGTGCCTGGAGTACCTCCGCGGACAGGGGCCATAATTCACCCCTCCACTTT | CAWSTSADRGHNSPLHF
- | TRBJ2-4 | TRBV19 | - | TGTGCCAGTAGTCTTCCAGGTGCGCTAGCCAAAAACATTCAGTACTTC | CASSLPGALAKNIQYF
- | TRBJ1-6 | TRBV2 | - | TGTGCCAGCAGTTTACAGGAGAGCTCCTATAATTCACCCCTCCACTTT | CASSLQESSYNSPLHF
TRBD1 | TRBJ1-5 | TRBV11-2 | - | TGTGCCAGCAGCTTCGACAGGGGTGGCAATCAGCCCCAGCATTTT | CASSFDRGGNQPQHF